Listed here is a single T cell receptor beta chain. Trimming at V came to 3 bases and at J to 5 bases, leaving 7 bases not matched to a gene. CDR1 and CDR2 from the germline V gene are MDHEN and SYDVKM. The CDR3 is 16 residues long. The entry originates in a study of shared clonotypes between healthy human individuals. Study-level background: Three plates were used per donor for CD4 naive, three for CD4 memory, two for CD8 naive and one for CD8 memory.

The authors' processing: Junction-only immunoSEQ data arrived without quality scores, meaning filtering differed. The protocol was immunoSEQ multiplex PCR, while the TCRdb copy is restricted to in-frame clones and leaves out a portion. V, J and clone size reflect that table, while D and trimming were determined from the DNA. The sample has 2 million to 2.5 million clones; 80% to 95% are singletons. The source is a man aged 18-30 years in good health. Some clones in this sample may be carry-over from other donors' samples. What was sequenced was naive CD4+ T cells from PBMCs. The sample's subset: CD45RA+ positively selected. This chain connects TRBV28 to TRBJ1-4, with 9 bases that match TRBD1. CDR3 region: CASSLDRGRGNEKLFF. The CDR3 region has the DNA TGTGCCAGCAGTTTGGACAGGGGCCGTGGGAATGAAAAACTGTTTTTT.